This entry concerns a single T cell receptor beta chain. No antigen is known for it. The sample originates from a study of cytomegalovirus exposure and HLA in healthy donors. CDR1 and CDR2 from the germline V gene are SGHTA and FQGNSA. The CDR3 has 14 residues. V lost 3 bases, J lost 3 bases, and 2 bases stayed unmatched. Vbeta (60) and Jbeta (13) primers were used in the PCR. Produced via immunoSEQ multiplex PCR; TCRdb's table is partial and in-frame only. Of 65,000 to 95,000 clones listed, about 77% were seen once; the top ten hold around 2.5%. General study results and limits: The authors later linked a missense DCLRE1C variant to TCR beta V- and J-gene trimming.

The V call is TRBV7-2, the J call TRBJ1-5; TRBD1 matches 7 bases. This TCR was recovered from a male donor in good health and CMV-seropositive. The material sequenced was PBMCs. The CDR3 DNA is TGTGCCAGCAGCTTCACAGGGGTCAATCAGCCCCAGCATTTT. Translation: CASSFTGVNQPQHF.